Only a few counts were recorded for the clone carrying this TCR beta chain. Its target is unknown. This sample is drawn from a study of blood T cells in healthy people across ages. Study-level findings and limits: It was the long-lived donors that had more naive CD4+ cells and higher diversity than aged donors. Donor CMV status was unknown, possibly confounding expanded clonotype changes. Roughly linearly, TCR beta diversity per million T cells fell as age increased.

Then a second PCR, running roughly 7 to 11 cycles, was carried out with a sample-barcoded 5' primer and a J-beta primer mix. TCRdb re-analysed the 5' RACE reads in MiXCR, keeping a single row per CDR3 protein. This sample carries some 1.5 million distinct CDR3 sequences, 42% of them seen once, and the ten largest clones take approximately 4.1%. The sequence derives from a woman between 18 and 29 years old in good health. Material: blood.

CDR3 in amino acids: CASSQPGKFTYGYTF. CDR3 nucleotide sequence: TGCGCCAGCAGCCAGCCAGGGAAATTTACCTATGGCTACACCTTC. The chain carries TRBV4-1 and TRBJ1-2, with TRBD1 as a possible D gene (5 bases). Germline-derived CDR1 and CDR2 are MGHRA and YSYEKL. V shed 3 bases and J shed 4 bases, with 15 bases lying between them. This CDR3 has 15 residues.